This TCR beta chain was documented in a study of human T cells and chemical hapten exposure. The wider study: Application of 0.01% DPC to the upper back was done by patch test, with a reading at 6 days.

This clonotype showed up many times. TCRdb ran MiXCR on the RACE reads and lists one entry per CDR3 protein. The repertoire consists of 95,000 to 150,000 distinct CDR3 sequences, with around 11% occurring once and the leading ten covering approximately 2.5%. Germline V gene sequence: CDR1 SGDLS, CDR2 YYNGEE. This CDR3 comprises 15 residues. The germline V and J ends were trimmed by 0 bases and 6 bases, with 10 bases remaining between them. Stated time point: patch test 3, about 24 weeks after DPC sensitization. Stated treatment: therapeutic diphenylcyclopropenone sensitization with weekly scalp DPC. The clonotype originates from a woman aged 45-59 years with alopecia areata. Some clones in this sample may be carry-over from other donors' samples. This specimen was whole blood, taken in connection with sensitization to the hapten diphenylcyclopropenone (DPC). The chain combines TRBV9 with TRBJ1-6; D might be TRBD1 (5 bases). The CDR3 loop is CASSVARGGNSPLHF. The DNA of the CDR3 is TGTGCCAGCAGCGTAGCCCGGGGGGGTAATTCACCCCTCCACTTT.